This TCR beta chain is drawn from a study of cytomegalovirus exposure and HLA in healthy donors. Study summary: A later analysis reported the same platform for the 90 to 150 validation repertoires and the approximately 670 first-cohort repertoires.

The assay was immunoSEQ multiplex PCR, and TCRdb's table has in-frame clones only and misses some. The sample shows 150,000 to 200,000 clones, approximately 96% of them seen only once. The CDR3 extends over 15 amino acids. Trimming removed 5 bases from V and 6 bases from J, with 17 bases in between. Germline V gives CDR1 SGHAT, CDR2 FQDESV (reference sequence). The source of this sequence is a woman younger than 35 in good health and CMV-seronegative. Sequenced sample: PBMCs. This chain uses TRBV11-1 with TRBJ2-1, with D possibly matching TRBD2 (5 bases). The CDR3 bases are TGTGCCAGCAGCCACAGCGGTTTCACTCCCAATGAGCAGTTCTTC. Protein product: CASSHSGFTPNEQFF.